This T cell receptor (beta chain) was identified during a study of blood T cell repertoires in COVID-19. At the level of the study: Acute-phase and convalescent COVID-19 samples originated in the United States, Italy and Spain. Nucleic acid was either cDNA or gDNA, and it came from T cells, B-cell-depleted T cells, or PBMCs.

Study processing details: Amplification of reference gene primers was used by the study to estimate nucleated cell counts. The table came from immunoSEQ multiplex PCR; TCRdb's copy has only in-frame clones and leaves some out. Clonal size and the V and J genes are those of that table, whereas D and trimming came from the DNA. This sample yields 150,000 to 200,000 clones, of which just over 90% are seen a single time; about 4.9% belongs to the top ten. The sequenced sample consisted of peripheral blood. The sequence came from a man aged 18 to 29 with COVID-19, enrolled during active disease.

CDR3 nucleotides: TGTGCCAGCAGTTCAACAGGGCCCACTAATGAAAAACTGTTTTTT. This codes for CASSSTGPTNEKLFF. This rearrangement joins TRBV28 to TRBJ1-4, with a tentative D call TRBD1 (6 bases). Trimming removed 4 bases at V and 2 bases at J, with 11 bases between. The CDR3 consists of 15 residues. The germline gives CDR1 MDHEN, CDR2 SYDVKM.